The source of this TCR beta chain is a study of preoperative IRX-2 immunotherapy in early breast cancer. As for treatment: preoperative locoregional IRX-2 cytokine immunotherapy. This phase Ib study tested locoregional IRX-2 cytokine immunotherapy given before surgery. This CDR3 has 14 residues. The ends were cut back, 10 bases at V and 4 bases at J, with 17 bases in the middle. Germline-derived CDR1 and CDR2 are MNHGY and SAAAGT. Libraries were prepared by immunoSEQ multiplex PCR; TCRdb keeps only in-frame clonotypes and omits some of them. The sample gives tens of thousands of clones, over 85% of which show up once; 1.5% to 2% is in the top ten.

J is TRBJ1-5 and V is TRBV6-8, with D tentatively TRBD1 (5 bases). This receptor was taken from a human donor with breast cancer. The specimen comprised tumor tissue, sampled after IRX-2 immunotherapy. The DNA for the CDR3 is TGTGCCACTGGGGGTAGGGACTTTAATCAGCCCCAGCATTTT. It is translated as CATGGRDFNQPQHF.